This TCR beta chain was found in a study of shared clonotypes between healthy human individuals. Study results and caveats: A generally larger estimated richness was seen in naive subsets than in memory subsets.

The germline V gene has CDR1 SGHRS and CDR2 YFSETQ. The V end lost 0 bases, the J end lost 7 bases, and 10 bases lay between the germline ends. CDR3 length: 14 amino acids. Several immunoSEQ plates received, in even portions, the genomic DNA of each subset. The data were produced by immunoSEQ multiplex PCR, yet TCRdb's version contains in-frame clones alone and is incomplete. Among 2 million to 3 million clones listed, around 94% were seen once. Note on this clone: Antigen unknown.

This chain joins TRBV5-1 and TRBJ2-2, with D hard to call. The specimen was naive CD4+ T cells sorted from blood. Subset specified: CD45RA+ positively selected. The source of this sequence is a man between 18 and 35 years old in good health. The CDR3 coding sequence is TGCGCCAGCAGCTTGGGCTGGGTTGACGGGGAGCTGTTTTTT. It translates to CASSLGWVDGELFF. The whole variable domain, remainder taken from reference TRBV5-1 and TRBJ2-2, is KAGVTQTPRYLIKTRGQQVTLSCSPISGHRSVSWYQQTPGQGLQFLFEYFSETQRNKGNFPGRFSGRQFSNSRSEMNVSTLELGDSALYLCASSLGWVDGELFFGEGSRLTVL.